This TCR beta chain was identified in a study of T cell responses to AZD1222 COVID-19 vaccine (dated by TCRdb to the early 2020s). With respect to the entire study: A total of 230 or so trial participants underwent TCR sequencing, of whom 207 received two doses of AZD1222 and 26 received two doses of the MenACWY control vaccine. Trial participants were enrolled into age subgroups of 18-55, 56-69 and 70-plus years, which contained about 150, 27 and 61 TCR-sequenced participants, respectively. Overall study outcomes, separate from this receptor: A significant rise in spike-specific TCR breadth and depth was observed after two AZD1222 doses relative to day 0 and relative to MenACWY recipients. Vaccine-associated CD4 TCRs spanned the whole spike protein, with dominant responses in regions 160-218 and 743-854. Because no day 14 peak-response samples were available, repertoires were characterized only after the peak T cell response. Reportedly, close to half of the unique spike-specific TCRs recognized epitopes lying outside the regions that are mutated in the B.1.351 and B.1.1.7 variants. Conclusions about previously exposed vaccinees are limited, since just six AZD1222 recipients were seropositive for SARS-CoV-2 at baseline. The 56-69-year group was small, and its depth increase did not reach significance, likely because of low power. Participants were mostly white British and included more females than males, and it was suggested by the authors that clonal diversity may have been underestimated.

The intended sense of this specimen's time point label: about 28 days (+/-7) after the second vaccine dose. The sample's treatment or condition label, decoded: meningococcal conjugate vaccine given as trial control. Samples from vaccinated people were obtained from the UK trials COV001 and COV002, which included a single-blind randomized controlled phase 2/3 trial of AZD1222 (ChAdOx1 nCoV-19) in healthy adults. For TCRbeta chain sequencing, PBMC samples were collected from trial participants at day 0 and at day 28 after the second dose. The CDR3 regions of human TCRbeta chains were analyzed by immunosequencing. For the original study's pipeline: Repertoire TCRs were matched against a reference library of SARS-CoV-2-specific TCRs generated with the MIRA antigen-specificity platform. Breadth was defined as the fraction of unique TCRs that were SARS-CoV-2-associated, and depth was defined as the fraction of total T cells that were SARS-CoV-2-associated. Using the MIRA data, every spike-specific TCR was mapped to the spike region that the TCR reacted to and assigned to either a CD4 or a CD8 class. Log10-transformed breadth and depth values were compared by one-way ANOVA with Sidak's multiple comparisons tests. Drawn from immuneACCESS, this table holds only the in-frame rearrangements with V and J called that TCRdb kept. Clones are partly lost; checked studies trace under half to an unresolved V gene and leave the rest unexplained. V, J and clone size derive from that table, while D and trimming were established from the DNA sequence. For this sample there are 140,000 to 150,000 clones; 88% appear just once. The ten most abundant clones make up roughly 5.2% of the sample.

Points on this clone: This receptor's antigen is unknown. No much larger clonotype is one base removed from it; base qualities were not supplied.

This TCR came from an adult who received the MenACWY meningococcal vaccine as a control. This material consisted of peripheral blood, taken 28 days after the second dose of the MenACWY control vaccine.

CDR3 sequence: CASSPTGNGYTF. The base sequence is TGTGCCAGCAGCCCAACAGGGAATGGCTACACCTTC. The receptor chain draws on TRBV6-5 and TRBJ1-2; the best D guess is TRBD1, with 6 bases matching. CDR1 and CDR2, looked up from the germline V gene, are MNHEY and SVGAGI. The V and J ends are trimmed by 6 bases and 6 bases, leaving 11 bases between them. Reading from cysteine to phenylalanine, the CDR3 counts 12 amino acids. Here the CDR3 DNA is all that survives: 36 bases in frame from base 1.